This passage covers 30 T cell receptor beta chains from one sample sequenced in a study of blood T cell repertoires in COVID-19. The assay was immunoSEQ multiplex PCR, and TCRdb's table has in-frame clones only and misses some. The table shows roughly 190,000 clones, with about four fifths occurring only once. The sequencing sample was made of peripheral blood. Every receptor here comes from a man in his fifties or sixties with acute or convalescent COVID-19.

This clone appeared a single time. The chain joins TRBV2 to TRBJ2-7; TRBD1 matches at 7 bases. The junction had 7 bases not matched to a gene; V was cut back by 4 bases and J by 4 bases. The CDR3 loop spans 14 amino acids. The germline gives CDR1 SNHLY, CDR2 FYNNEI. The CDR3 nucleotides are TGTGCCAGCAGTGTTCAAGGGGGCAGATACGAGCAGTACTTC. Translating gives CASSVQGGRYEQYF.

V gene TRBV19 combines with J gene TRBJ2-7; a possible D gene is TRBD2 (8 bases). Germline loops: CDR1 LNHDA, CDR2 SQIVND (reference sequence). With 6 bases removed from V and 5 bases from J, the gap between germline ends came to 23 bases. There are 16 residues in the CDR3. This CDR3 is CASSPGTAYGGDEQYF. Written as DNA, the CDR3 is TGTGCCAGTAGCCCCGGGACAGCCTACGGGGGGGACGAGCAGTACTTC.

This clone was detected only once. This chain uses TRBV3-1 (or the pseudogene TRBV3-2) with TRBJ2-2; TRBD2 aligns across 10 bases. The CDR3 has 16 amino acids. V was clipped by 4 bases and J by 2 bases; unmatched bases: 4. The V gene's germline CDR1 is LGHDT and CDR2 YNNKEL (reference sequence). The CDR3 nucleotides read TGTGCCAGCAGCCGGGCTAGCGGGGGAAACACCGGGGAGCTGTTTTTT. Protein product: CASSRASGGNTGELFF.

This chain connects TRBV6-4 to TRBJ2-7; 10 bases align to TRBD2. Germline V gene sequence: CDR1 MRHNA, CDR2 SNTAGT. This CDR3 contains 15 residues. Unmatched junction bases numbered 8, after V lost 6 bases and J lost 3 bases. CDR3 residues: CASREREGLYYEQYF. CDR3 bases: TGTGCCAGCAGGGAGCGGGAGGGCCTCTACTACGAGCAGTACTTC.

The rearrangement joins TRBV28 to TRBJ2-5, with 8 nucleotides matching TRBD1. The junction had 10 bases not matched to a gene; V was cut back by 10 bases and J by 3 bases. The CDR3 has 14 residues. Germline CDR1 reads MDHEN; CDR2 reads SYDVKM. The CDR3 nucleotides are TGTGCCACCTTTCCGGGACAGGAAAAAGAGACCCAGTACTTC. Translating it yields CATFPGQEKETQYF.

The chain carries TRBV7-2 and TRBJ2-5, with 12 bases fitting TRBD2. Trimming removed 5 bases from V and 5 bases from J; junction bases left unmatched: 6. The length of the CDR3 is 15 residues. Germline loops: CDR1 SGHTA, CDR2 FQGNSA. The CDR3 protein is CASSTSGGKGETQYF. CDR3 DNA sequence: TGTGCCAGCAGCACTAGCGGGGGGAAGGGGGAGACCCAGTACTTC.

A note on this clone: This CDR3 is also generated by other DNA sequences in the sample. The rearrangement joins TRBV5-1 to TRBJ2-1; a possible D gene is TRBD1 (6 bases). The V gene lost 4 bases and the J gene lost 0 bases, with 8 bases spanning the gap. The CDR3 has 14 residues. Germline CDR1 SGHRS, CDR2 YFSETQ. The CDR3 DNA sequence: TGCGCCAGCAGCCCGGACAGCTCCTACAATGAGCAGTTCTTC. Its protein product is CASSPDSSYNEQFF.

The genes are TRBV30 and TRBJ2-1, with 12 bases lining up with TRBD2. Germline loops: CDR1 GTSNPN, CDR2 SVGIG (reference sequence). Unmatched junction bases numbered 1, after V lost 4 bases and J lost 0 bases. The CDR3 spans 15 residues. The CDR3 reads CAWKGLAGSYNEQFF. In nucleotides, the CDR3 is TGTGCCTGGAAGGGACTAGCGGGCTCCTACAATGAGCAGTTCTTC. The full variable domain, with the rest looked up from reference TRBV30 and TRBJ2-1, is SQTIHQWPATLVQPVGSPLSLECTVEGTSNPNLYWYRQAAGRGLQLLFYSVGIGQISSEVPQNLSASRPQDRQFILSSKKLLLSDSGFYLCAWKGLAGSYNEQFFGPGTRLTVL.

As regards this clone: A much larger clonotype is one base distant, so this may be a read error. V usage is TRBV5-5 and J usage is TRBJ2-1, with TRBD2 matching 9 bases. The CDR3 sequence is 15 residues long. V trimming: 3 bases; J trimming: 8 bases; junction bases outside the gene matches: 9. Germline V gene data show CDR1 as SGHKS and CDR2 as YYEKEE (reference sequence). In nucleotides, the CDR3 is TGTGCCAGCAGCTGGGGAGCGGGGGGAGGGGATGAGCAGTTCTTC. As protein: CASSWGAGGGDEQFF.

This clone was detected only once. V and J are TRBV11-2 and TRBJ1-6; a possible D gene is TRBD1 (6 bases). The germline V and J ends were trimmed by 1 base and 9 bases, with 16 bases remaining between them. CDR1 is SGHAT and CDR2 is FQNNGV in the germline V gene. The CDR3 runs 16 residues. CDR3 nucleotide sequence: TGTGCCAGCAGCTTAGGTTCCCAGGGGACGGGTTCACCCCTCCACTTT. Translation gives CASSLGSQGTGSPLHF.

A few counts support this clone. The DNA of the CDR3 is TGTGCCACCAGTGATTGGGGGACAGGGAACAATGAGCAGTTCTTC. This sequence encodes CATSDWGTGNNEQFF. The genes are TRBV24-1 and TRBJ2-1; 9 nucleotides agree with TRBD1. V shed 2 bases and J 5 bases; nucleotides not matched to a gene: 3. Germline V lookup: CDR1 KGHDR, CDR2 SFDVKD. This CDR3 spans 15 amino acids.

This chain links TRBV4-1 with TRBJ1-3; 8 bases fit TRBD1. Germline V gene sequence: CDR1 MGHRA, CDR2 YSYEKL. This CDR3 has 14 amino acids. The V gene end was trimmed by 4 bases and the J gene end by 4 bases; junction bases not matched to a gene: 3. The CDR3 region has the DNA TGCGCCAGCAGCCGGCAGGGGGCAGGAAACACCATATATTTT. Protein product: CASSRQGAGNTIYF.

The chain joins TRBV10-3 to TRBJ1-3, with TRBD1 matching over 7 bases. The germline gives CDR1 ENHRY, CDR2 SYGVKD. The CDR3 is made up of 17 amino acids. The V gene end was trimmed by 2 bases and the J gene end by 4 bases; junction bases not matched to a gene: 11. This CDR3 reads CAISEPNGRGRGNTIYF. As DNA, the CDR3 is TGTGCCATCAGTGAGCCCAACGGAAGGGGGCGCGGAAACACCATATATTTT.

For this clone: Because it lacks the conserved phenylalanine or tryptophan at the end, this CDR3 is likely a read error. The chain links TRBV6-5 to TRBJ1-1; the match to TRBD1 covers 7 bases. The ends lost 5 bases at V and 6 bases at J; junction bases unmatched: 9. From germline, CDR1 is MNHEY and CDR2 SVGAGI. CDR3 length equals 14 residues. The CDR3 DNA follows: TGTGCCAGCAGTACCGACAGGGTGTGGGCTGAAGCTTTCCTT. Protein: CASSTDRVWAEAFL.

The V call is TRBV4-2, the J call TRBJ1-6, with 7 positions matching TRBD1. The germline gives CDR1 LGHNA, CDR2 YNFKEQ. V gave up 0 bases and J gave up 4 bases; unmatched junction bases: 15. The length of the CDR3 is 20 residues. CDR3 amino acids: CASSQDGGTAQLLYNSPLHF. As DNA, the CDR3 is TGTGCCAGCAGCCAAGATGGGGGGACAGCCCAACTTTTATATAATTCACCCCTCCACTTT.

V is TRBV20-1 and J is TRBJ1-3, with 8 positions matching TRBD1. Trimming cost V 3 bases and J 4 bases; bases outside gene matches: 5. CDR1 DFQATT and CDR2 SNEGSKA come from the germline V gene (reference sequence). The CDR3 runs 14 residues. CDR3 sequence: CSASDGTGGNTIYF. Here the CDR3 DNA reads TGCAGTGCTAGTGACGGGACAGGCGGAAACACCATATATTTT.

J is TRBJ1-1 and V is TRBV9, with D possibly matching TRBD1 (6 bases). V dropped 0 bases and J dropped 1 base, with 13 bases sitting between them. The CDR3 length is 16 residues. Germline V CDR1 and CDR2: SGDLS, YYNGEE. CDR3 loop: CASSVAPSTGNTEAFF. The CDR3 DNA reads TGTGCCAGCAGCGTAGCTCCATCGACAGGGAACACTGAAGCTTTCTTT.

This clone was counted a few times. The chain employs TRBV3-1 (or the pseudogene TRBV3-2) and TRBJ1-5; D gene unclear. Looked up from germline, CDR1 is LGHDT and CDR2 is YNNKEL (reference sequence). This CDR3 is 13 amino acids long. V gave up 0 bases and J gave up 5 bases, with 5 bases separating them. CDR3 coding DNA: TGTGCCAGCAGCCAAGATCGGTATCAGCCCCAGCATTTT. This codes for CASSQDRYQPQHF.

J is TRBJ1-1 and V is TRBV29-1; D is unresolved. Germline loops: CDR1 SQVTM, CDR2 ANQGSEA. CDR3 length: 13 residues. The CDR3 sequence: CLGREDMNTEAFF. DNA for the CDR3: TGCCTTGGCCGGGAGGATATGAACACTGAAGCTTTCTTT.

J is TRBJ1-1 and V is TRBV30, with TRBD1 identical over 9 bases. Unmatched junction bases numbered 15, after V lost 8 bases and J lost 2 bases. The V gene's germline CDR1 is GTSNPN and CDR2 SVGIG (reference sequence). CDR3 length equals 16 residues. This CDR3 is CASFARPGQGNTEAFF. Here the CDR3 DNA reads TGTGCCAGTTTCGCCCGACCGGGACAGGGCAACACTGAAGCTTTCTTT.

Concerning this clone itself: Other nucleotide sequences in the sample specify the same CDR3. The chain is built from TRBV6-1 and TRBJ1-3; no clear D gene. Between the trimmed V and J ends, which lost 2 bases and 0 bases, there was a span of 8 bases. CDR3 length: 15 residues. Germline assignment: CDR1 MNHNS and CDR2 SASEGT. This CDR3 reads CASSESPSSGNTIYF. The CDR3 coding sequence is TGTGCCAGCAGTGAAAGTCCTAGCTCTGGAAACACCATATATTTT.

The rearrangement links TRBV9 to TRBJ2-5; the D gene is possibly TRBD2 (6 bases). With 3 bases removed from V and 4 bases from J, the gap between germline ends came to 16 bases. CDR3 length: 15 residues. The germline V gene has CDR1 SGDLS and CDR2 YYNGEE. The CDR3: CASSGLGSPGETQYF. The CDR3 coding sequence is TGTGCCAGCAGCGGACTAGGGAGCCCTGGAGAGACCCAGTACTTC.

This clone was seen just once. The J gene is TRBJ1-5, the V gene TRBV27; perhaps TRBD1 as D (6 bases). Germline V CDR1 and CDR2: MNHEY, SMNVEV (reference sequence). The CDR3 sequence is 16 residues long. V lost 5 bases to trimming and J lost 0 bases, with 14 bases between them. CDR3 protein: CASSPTGGGSNQPQHF. Written as DNA, the CDR3 is TGTGCCAGCAGTCCGACAGGAGGCGGTAGCAATCAGCCCCAGCATTTT.

This clone appeared a few times. The chain joins TRBV7-2 to TRBJ1-2; D is unclear. The germline V and J ends were trimmed by 5 bases and 0 bases, with 16 bases remaining between them. CDR3 size: 16 residues. Germline CDR1 is SGHTA and CDR2 is FQGNSA. The CDR3 sequence: CASSLERKAANYGYTF. For the CDR3, the DNA is TGTGCCAGCAGCCTGGAGAGAAAAGCGGCTAACTATGGCTACACCTTC.

The chain links TRBV19 to TRBJ2-1; TRBD2 matches 7 bases. Germline CDR1 and CDR2: LNHDA and SQIVND (reference sequence). The V and J ends lost 3 bases and 8 bases, in that order; junction bases with no gene match: 7. The CDR3 covers 14 residues. The CDR3 bases are TGTGCCAGTAGTATCCAGCGGGGTCCTCATGAGCAGTTCTTC. As protein: CASSIQRGPHEQFF.

This clone has a single count. The gene calls are TRBV24-1 and TRBJ1-2; D perhaps matches TRBD1 (5 bases). The V end lost 3 bases, the J end lost 3 bases, and 13 bases lay between the germline ends. The CDR3 sequence is 15 residues long. Germline values: CDR1 KGHDR, CDR2 SFDVKD. As DNA, the CDR3 is TGTGCCACCAGTGATCCAGGGAGGCTAGACTATGGCTACACCTTC. This encodes CATSDPGRLDYGYTF.

The chain joins TRBV11-3 to TRBJ1-3; no definite D call. V was pared by 2 bases and J by 4 bases, with 3 bases between. The CDR3 covers 12 residues. Germline-derived CDR1 and CDR2 are SGHNT and YENEEA. The CDR3 DNA reads as TGTGCCAGCAGCTTATCGGGAAACACCATATATTTT. Its protein product is CASSLSGNTIYF.

The chain uses TRBV28 and TRBJ2-7, with D possibly being TRBD2 (6 bases). The CDR3 loop spans 12 amino acids. The V end lost 6 bases, the J end lost 6 bases, and 12 bases lay between the germline ends. Germline CDR1 MDHEN, CDR2 SYDVKM. Here the CDR3 DNA reads TGTGCCAGCAGCTCCCAACTAGCCGAGCAGTACTTC. As protein: CASSSQLAEQYF.

The chain recombines TRBV27 with TRBJ2-5; tentative D call: TRBD1 (5 bases). CDR3 size: 13 residues. The germline V gene has CDR1 MNHEY and CDR2 SMNVEV (reference sequence). V was shortened by 3 bases and J by 5 bases, with 10 bases between the two germline ends. CDR3 loop: CASSFRPGETQYF. In nucleotides, the CDR3 is TGTGCCAGCAGTTTTCGGCCAGGGGAGACCCAGTACTTC.

The CDR3 DNA follows: TGTGCCAGCAGTTACTCTGGGGGGGGGCAAGAGACCCAGTACTTC. This codes for CASSYSGGGQETQYF. V gene TRBV6-5 combines with J gene TRBJ2-5; 7 bases match TRBD2. Per germline, CDR1 MNHEY and CDR2 SVGAGI. The CDR3 is 15 residues long. Unmatched junction bases numbered 3, after V lost 0 bases and J lost 2 bases.